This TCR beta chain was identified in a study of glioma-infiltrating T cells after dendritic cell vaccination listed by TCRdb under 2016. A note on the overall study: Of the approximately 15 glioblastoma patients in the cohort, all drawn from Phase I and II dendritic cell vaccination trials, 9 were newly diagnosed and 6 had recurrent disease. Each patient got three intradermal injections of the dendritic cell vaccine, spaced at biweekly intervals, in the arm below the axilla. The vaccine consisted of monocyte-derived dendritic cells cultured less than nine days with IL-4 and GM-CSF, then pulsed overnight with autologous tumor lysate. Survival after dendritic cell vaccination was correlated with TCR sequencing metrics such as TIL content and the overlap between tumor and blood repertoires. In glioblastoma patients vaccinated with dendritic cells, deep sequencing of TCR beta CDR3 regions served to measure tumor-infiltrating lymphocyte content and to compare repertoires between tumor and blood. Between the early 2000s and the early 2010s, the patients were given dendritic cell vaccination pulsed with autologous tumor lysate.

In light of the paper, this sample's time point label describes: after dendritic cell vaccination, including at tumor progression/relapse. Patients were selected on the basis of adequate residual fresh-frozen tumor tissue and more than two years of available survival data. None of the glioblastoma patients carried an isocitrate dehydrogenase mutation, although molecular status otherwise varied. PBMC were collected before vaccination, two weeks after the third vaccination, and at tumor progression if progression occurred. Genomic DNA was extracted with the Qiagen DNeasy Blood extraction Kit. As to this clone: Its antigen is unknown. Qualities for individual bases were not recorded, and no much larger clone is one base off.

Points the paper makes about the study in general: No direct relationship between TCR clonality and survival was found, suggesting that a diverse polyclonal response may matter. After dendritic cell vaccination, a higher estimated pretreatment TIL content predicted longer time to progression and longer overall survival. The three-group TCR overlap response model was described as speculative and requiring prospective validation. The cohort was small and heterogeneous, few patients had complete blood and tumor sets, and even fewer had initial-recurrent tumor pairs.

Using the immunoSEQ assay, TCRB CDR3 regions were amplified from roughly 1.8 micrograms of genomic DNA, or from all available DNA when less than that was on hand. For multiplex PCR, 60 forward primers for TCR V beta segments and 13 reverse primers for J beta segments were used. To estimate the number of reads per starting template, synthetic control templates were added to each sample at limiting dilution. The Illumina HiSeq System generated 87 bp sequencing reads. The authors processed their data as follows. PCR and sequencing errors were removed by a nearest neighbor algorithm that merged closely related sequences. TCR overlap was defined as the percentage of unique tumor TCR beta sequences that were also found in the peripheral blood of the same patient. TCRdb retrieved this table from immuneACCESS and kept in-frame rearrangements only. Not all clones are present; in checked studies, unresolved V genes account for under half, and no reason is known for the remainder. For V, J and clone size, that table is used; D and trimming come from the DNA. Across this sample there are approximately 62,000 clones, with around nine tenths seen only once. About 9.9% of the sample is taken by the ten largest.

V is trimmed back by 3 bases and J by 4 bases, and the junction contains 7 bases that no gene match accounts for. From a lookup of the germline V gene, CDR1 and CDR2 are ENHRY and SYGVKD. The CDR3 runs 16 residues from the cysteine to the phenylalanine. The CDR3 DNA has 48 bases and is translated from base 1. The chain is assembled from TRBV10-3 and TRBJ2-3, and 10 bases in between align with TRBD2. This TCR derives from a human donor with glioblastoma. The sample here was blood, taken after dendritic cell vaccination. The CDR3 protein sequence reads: CAISDITSGVSDTQYF. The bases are TGTGCCATCAGTGATATTACTAGCGGGGTTTCAGATACGCAGTATTTT.